One sample yielded the 20 T cell receptor beta chains listed below, sequenced in a study of CD8 T cells in ankylosing spondylitis. MiXCR was run by TCRdb on the 5' RACE reads, yielding one entry per CDR3 protein. The table lists about 140,000 distinct CDR3 sequences, 6.5% to 8.5% of them singletons, with about 7.1% in the top ten. Material: synovial fluid, either unsorted or a sorted T cell fraction (not recorded which). Receptors originate from a male donor with ankylosing spondylitis.

This clonotype was counted many times. V gene TRBV7-9 combines with J gene TRBJ2-5; TRBD1 or TRBD2 may be the D gene (6 bases each). CDR1 is SEHNR and CDR2 is FQNEAQ in the germline V gene (reference sequence). The CDR3 is 13 residues long. The V and J ends lost 7 bases and 2 bases respectively, with 11 bases between them. The CDR3 here is CASTTGAQETQYF. In DNA, the CDR3 is TGTGCCAGCACCACGGGGGCACAAGAGACCCAGTACTTC.

This chain connects TRBV7-2 to TRBJ2-7; 11 nucleotides align to TRBD2. The CDR3 is 14 residues long. J was trimmed by 2 bases and V by 5 bases; bases with no gene match: 2. The germline V gene encodes CDR1 SGHTA and CDR2 FQGNSA. In nucleotides, the CDR3 is TGTGCCAGCAGCCGGACTAGCGGGCCCTACGAGCAGTACTTC. This sequence encodes CASSRTSGPYEQYF.

This clonotype has just a few counts. The rearrangement links TRBV7-3 to TRBJ2-7; D possibly corresponds to TRBD2 (5 bases). Germline lookup yields CDR1 SGHTA and CDR2 FQGTGA. Between the trimmed V and J ends, which lost 4 bases and 6 bases, there was a span of 10 bases. This CDR3 contains 12 residues. For the CDR3, the DNA is TGTGCCAGCAGCTACGGGGAAGGCGAGCAGTACTTC. This translates into CASSYGEGEQYF.

This clonotype was seen more than once but under ten times. This chain connects TRBV7-9 to TRBJ2-7, with 9 bases fitting TRBD1. The junction had 5 bases not matched to a gene; V was cut back by 1 base and J by 1 base. This CDR3 comprises 16 residues. Germline lookup yields CDR1 SEHNR and CDR2 FQNEAQ (reference sequence). CDR3 sequence (DNA): TGTGCCAGCAGCTTAGTGTGGGACAGGGAGTCCTACGAGCAGTACTTC. Amino acid sequence: CASSLVWDRESYEQYF.

This clonotype was seen only a few times. The CDR3 nucleotides are TGCAGTGCCCGAAAGGACATCTCTGGAAACACCATATATTTT. Translation: CSARKDISGNTIYF. The chain combines TRBV20-1 with TRBJ1-3; D may be TRBD1 (5 bases). CDR1 is DFQATT and CDR2 is SNEGSKA in the germline V gene (reference sequence). The germline V and J ends were trimmed by 6 bases and 0 bases, with 12 bases remaining between them. CDR3 length: 14 residues.

This clonotype was seen ten or more times. This chain uses TRBV6-5 with TRBJ1-2; no firm D call. Germline-derived CDR1 and CDR2 are MNHEY and SVGAGI. The CDR3 sequence is 12 residues long. V was cut by 4 bases and J by 6 bases, with 9 bases left in between. CDR3 in amino acids: CASSSDKHGYTF. CDR3 sequence (DNA): TGTGCCAGCAGTTCTGACAAGCATGGCTACACCTTC.

This rearrangement joins TRBV11-2 to TRBJ2-7; D gene unclear. Germline CDR1 reads SGHAT; CDR2 reads FQNNGV. This CDR3 is built from 15 residues. V shed 2 bases and J shed 0 bases, with 11 bases lying between them. Written as DNA, the CDR3 is TGTGCCAGCAGCTTAATGTTATCCGGCTCCTACGAGCAGTACTTC. Translated, it gives CASSLMLSGSYEQYF.

This clonotype was seen repeatedly, ten times or more. The J gene is TRBJ2-7, the V gene TRBV13; TRBD2 agrees at 7 bases. V lost 4 bases and J lost 0; bases outside the gene matches: 6. The germline CDR1 and CDR2 sequences are PRHDT and FYEKMQ (reference sequence). The CDR3 extends over 15 amino acids. DNA for the CDR3: TGTGCCAGCAGCTGGACTCGCGGGAGCTCCTACGAGCAGTACTTC. Its protein product is CASSWTRGSSYEQYF.

This clonotype was seen more than once but under ten times. CDR3 sequence reads: CATVSTYEQYF. The DNA of the CDR3 is TGTGCGACAGTTTCTACCTACGAGCAGTACTTC. This chain joins TRBV28 and TRBJ2-7; perhaps TRBD1 as D (5 bases). Germline loops: CDR1 MDHEN, CDR2 SYDVKM. CDR3 length: 11 residues.

A few counts support this clonotype. The chain combines TRBV20-1 with TRBJ1-1; D is unclear. V was shortened by 5 bases and J by 6 bases, with 13 bases between the two germline ends. CDR3 size: 12 residues. Germline V lookup: CDR1 DFQATT, CDR2 SNEGSKA (reference sequence). The CDR3 region is CSAAVLWSEAFF. The CDR3, as DNA: TGCAGTGCTGCTGTCCTTTGGTCTGAAGCTTTCTTT.

This clonotype was detected ten times or more. The V gene is TRBV7-9, the J gene TRBJ2-7; TRBD2 matches at 8 bases. The CDR3 is 14 residues long. The germline gives CDR1 SEHNR, CDR2 FQNEAQ (reference sequence). The J segment lost 4 bases and the V segment lost 7 bases, leaving 9 bases of the junction unmatched. Written as DNA, the CDR3 is TGTGCCAGCACAGCAGCGGGAGTGGCGTACGAGCAGTACTTC. Its translation is CASTAAGVAYEQYF. Full variable domain (missing parts from reference TRBV7-9 and TRBJ2-7): DTGVSQNPRHKITKRGQNVTFRCDPISEHNRLYWYRQTLGQGPEFLTYFQNEAQLEKSRLLSDRFSAERPKGSFSTLEIQRTEQGDSAMYLCASTAAGVAYEQYFGPGTRLTVT.

This clonotype has a count of ten or more. The rearrangement links TRBV4-2 to TRBJ2-3; TRBD2 matches 15 bases. The trim removed 4 bases at V and 3 bases at J, leaving 8 bases unmatched. The length of the CDR3 is 18 residues. Looked up from germline, CDR1 is LGHNA and CDR2 is YNFKEQ. The CDR3 sequence is CASSRQSGTSGRTDTQYF. Written as DNA, the CDR3 is TGTGCCAGCAGCCGTCAATCCGGGACTAGCGGGAGGACAGATACGCAGTATTTT.

This clonotype was found a few times. V gene TRBV10-3 combines with J gene TRBJ2-3; D is possibly TRBD2 (7 bases). The CDR3 runs to 14 residues. Germline CDR1 and CDR2: ENHRY and SYGVKD. Trimming cost V 7 bases and J 0 bases, with 11 bases left between them. The CDR3 DNA reads as TGTGCCATCATGGCGGGGGCAAGCACAGATACGCAGTATTTT. Amino acids: CAIMAGASTDTQYF.

This clonotype was counted many times. The chain is built from TRBV28 and TRBJ1-5; tentatively, D is TRBD1 (5 bases). CDR3 length: 16 amino acids. The germline V gene encodes CDR1 MDHEN and CDR2 SYDVKM. V lost 2 bases and J 3 bases, leaving 14 bases between the germline ends. In DNA, the CDR3 is TGTGCCAGCAGTTTAGGCCCCCAGGGCCCCAATCAGCCCCAGCATTTT. Translating it yields CASSLGPQGPNQPQHF.

This clonotype was counted ten times or more. V usage is TRBV6-6 and J usage is TRBJ1-1; the D gene is possibly TRBD1 (5 bases). Germline CDR1 reads MNHNY; CDR2 reads SVGAGI (reference sequence). CDR3 length: 13 amino acids. Trimming stripped 8 bases from V and 1 base from J, with 11 bases between. The CDR3 nucleotides are TGTGCCAGCCTCGGACACACGAACACTGAAGCTTTCTTT. It codes for CASLGHTNTEAFF.

J is TRBJ1-2 and V is TRBV28; tentatively, D is TRBD1 (6 bases). CDR1 is MDHEN and CDR2 is SYDVKM in the germline V gene. V lost 5 bases and J lost 8, with 18 bases in between. The CDR3 consists of 14 residues. The CDR3 here is CASSTSGGAEGYTF. As DNA, the CDR3 is TGTGCCAGCAGTACCAGTGGGGGGGCGGAGGGCTACACCTTC.

This clonotype was recorded many times. This chain uses TRBV20-1 with TRBJ1-1, with D unresolved. Germline CDR1 reads DFQATT; CDR2 reads SNEGSKA (reference sequence). V gave up 1 base and J gave up 4 bases, with 4 bases separating them. The CDR3 totals 11 residues. CDR3 sequence (DNA): TGCAGTGCTAGAGGGAGCACTGAAGCTTTCTTT. Translation: CSARGSTEAFF.

V usage is TRBV2 and J usage is TRBJ1-1; D is unresolved. V lost 1 base and J 4 bases, leaving 10 bases between the germline ends. Germline CDR1 SNHLY, CDR2 FYNNEI. There are 14 residues in the CDR3. DNA for the CDR3: TGTGCCAGCAGTGAAGGGCCCCGGCGCACTGAAGCTTTCTTT. The encoded protein is CASSEGPRRTEAFF.

This clonotype has a count of ten or more. The chain recombines TRBV20-1 with TRBJ1-1; 8 nucleotides align to TRBD1. The CDR3 covers 14 residues. CDR1 is DFQATT and CDR2 is SNEGSKA in the germline V gene (reference sequence). The J segment lost 3 bases and the V segment lost 3 bases, leaving 6 bases of the junction unmatched. The CDR3 DNA is TGCAGTGCTAGTCCCCCGACAGGGGACACTGAAGCTTTCTTT. Its translation is CSASPPTGDTEAFF.

This clonotype turned up a few times. V and J are TRBV4-3 and TRBJ2-1, with 12 bases aligning to TRBD2. The CDR3 sequence is 18 residues long. V lost 1 base to trimming and J lost 7 bases; unmatched junction nucleotides: 11. The V gene's germline CDR1 is LGHNA and CDR2 YSLEER. The chain's CDR3 is CASSQVPHLAGGVNEQFF. CDR3 nucleotides: TGCGCCAGCAGCCAAGTTCCCCACCTAGCGGGAGGGGTAAATGAGCAGTTCTTC.